Below, 9 T cell receptor beta chains from the same sample are listed, as sequenced in a study of graft-versus-host responses after intestinal transplantation. Investigators treated the graft tissue so that it released intraepithelial and lamina propria lymphocytes. Produced via immunoSEQ multiplex PCR; TCRdb's table is partial and in-frame only. Here the sample spans 25,000 to 30,000 clones, over 60% being singletons. The sequencing here drew on ileum tissue, taken 98 days after intestinal transplantation. The receptor source for this set is a human patient who received an intestinal transplant, so some T cells may come from the graft donor.

The chain has TRBV5-4 and TRBJ2-7; a possible D gene is TRBD1 (6 bases). Germline V gives CDR1 SGHNT, CDR2 YYREEE (reference sequence). CDR3 length: 15 residues. The V and J ends lost 4 bases and 4 bases respectively, with 18 bases between them. In nucleotides, the CDR3 is TGTGCCAGCAGCGAGCCCTCCAGGGGCAGGTACGAGCAGTACTTC. It encodes CASSEPSRGRYEQYF. Variable domain in full (rest from reference TRBV5-4 and TRBJ2-7): ETGVTQSPTHLIKTRGQQVTLRCSSQSGHNTVSWYQQALGQGPQFIFQYYREEENGRGNFPPRFSGLQFPNYSSELNVNALELDDSALYLCASSEPSRGRYEQYFGPGTRLTVT.

The chain couples TRBV4-1 to TRBJ2-7; 8 bases are shared with TRBD2. The CDR3 covers 14 residues. The junction had 1 base not matched to a gene; V was cut back by 0 bases and J by 3 bases. Germline CDR1 reads MGHRA; CDR2 reads YSYEKL. The CDR3 sequence is CASSQDRGGYEQYF. The CDR3 DNA follows: TGCGCCAGCAGCCAAGATCGGGGGGGCTACGAGCAGTACTTC.

This clone has a single count. V is TRBV19 and J is TRBJ2-3; TRBD2 matches 11 bases. The germline V gene has CDR1 LNHDA and CDR2 SQIVND (reference sequence). The CDR3 extends over 16 amino acids. Trimming took 5 bases from V and 2 from J; bases not matched to a gene: 6. The CDR3 bases are TGTGCCAGTAGTGCCCTTAGCGGGGGGGCCACAGATACGCAGTATTTT. This encodes CASSALSGGATDTQYF.

In its sample, this clone was seen a few times. The genes are TRBV28 and TRBJ2-7; 13 bases line up with TRBD2. V shed 6 bases, J shed 5 bases, and the junction held 7 bases outside the gene matches. Germline CDR1 is MDHEN and CDR2 is SYDVKM. The CDR3 covers 15 residues. The CDR3 coding sequence is TGTGCCAGCAGCCCCGGGACTAGCGGGATAGACGAGCAGTACTTC. Translated, it gives CASSPGTSGIDEQYF.

The chain links TRBV11-2 to TRBJ1-1; D is uncertain. This CDR3 spans 17 amino acids. CDR1 and CDR2 from the germline V gene are SGHAT and FQNNGV. Trimming shortened V by 1 base and J by 4 bases, and 19 bases separated the two germline ends. As DNA, the CDR3 is TGTGCCAGCAGCTTAGTTCTCGATCAATTAAGGATCACTGAAGCTTTCTTT. Translating gives CASSLVLDQLRITEAFF.

The chain recombines TRBV2 with TRBJ2-5; D might be TRBD2 (5 bases). The V and J ends lost 8 bases and 4 bases respectively, with 17 bases between them. This CDR3 has 14 amino acids. Germline lookup yields CDR1 SNHLY and CDR2 FYNNEI. The CDR3 protein is CASREESAGETQYF. The CDR3 nucleotides are TGTGCCAGCCGGGAAGAGTCCGCGGGAGAGACCCAGTACTTC.

The chain carries TRBV27 and TRBJ2-2; a possible D gene is TRBD1 (6 bases). The germline gives CDR1 MNHEY, CDR2 SMNVEV (reference sequence). Trimming removed 2 bases from V and 0 bases from J, with 7 bases in between. The CDR3 consists of 15 residues. For the CDR3, the DNA is TGTGCCAGCAGTTTAGGGACAACGAACACCGGGGAGCTGTTTTTT. It yields the protein CASSLGTTNTGELFF.

This clone was counted a few times. The chain carries TRBV28 and TRBJ2-2, with 7 positions matching TRBD1. Germline CDR1 is MDHEN and CDR2 is SYDVKM. The CDR3 has 15 residues. J was trimmed by 3 bases and V by 6 bases; bases with no gene match: 7. CDR3 residues: CASSSRDRYTGELFF. CDR3 DNA: TGTGCCAGCAGCTCCCGGGACAGATACACCGGGGAGCTGTTTTTT.

The chain carries TRBV2 and TRBJ2-1; 10 positions match TRBD1. This CDR3 is built from 18 residues. Germline CDR1 SNHLY, CDR2 FYNNEI. J gave up 7 bases and V 7 bases, and 19 bases lay outside the gene matches. CDR3 DNA: TGTGCCAGCACCCCGGGCTGGTATGGGGACAGGGGATGGAATGAGCAGTTCTTC. Encoded protein: CASTPGWYGDRGWNEQFF. Using reference TRBV2 and TRBJ2-1 for the parts outside the CDR3, the full variable domain is EPEVTQTPSHQVTQMGQEVILRCVPISNHLYFYWYRQILGQKVEFLVSFYNNEISEKSEIFDDQFSVERPDGSNFTLKIRSTKLEDSAMYFCASTPGWYGDRGWNEQFFGPGTRLTVL.